Listed below are T cell receptor beta chains from one sample, sequenced in a study of human T cells and chemical hapten exposure. MiXCR, run by TCRdb on the RACE reads, gives a single entry per CDR3 protein. The table records about 340,000 distinct CDR3 sequences, roughly 6.9% of them present only once. The sequencing here drew on whole blood, taken in connection with sensitization to the hapten diphenylcyclopropenone (DPC). All receptors come from a woman aged 18 to 35 with alopecia areata. Some clones in this sample may be carry-over from other donors' samples. CDR3s include the opening cysteine and the closing phenylalanine or tryptophan. D genes are given only for firm matches. Rows may omit the clone size; those that give it use once, few, many or a size class.

V: TRBV10-3; size: NA; J: TRBJ1-5; D: TRBD1; CDR3: CAISDAGQEDYSNQPQHF; DNA: TGTGCCATCAGTGACGCGGGACAGGAAGATTATAGCAATCAGCCCCAGCATTTT
V: TRBV7-2; size: few; J: TRBJ2-3; D: NA; CDR3: CASSLRLSWGTDTQYF; DNA: TGTGCCAGCAGCTTAAGACTATCTTGGGGCACAGATACGCAGTATTTT
V: TRBV10-3; size: many; J: TRBJ2-5; D: NA; CDR3: CAISDRTHQETQYF; DNA: TGTGCCATCAGTGACCGGACCCACCAAGAGACCCAGTACTTC
V: TRBV3-1; size: NA; J: TRBJ2-7; D: NA; CDR3: CASSQEGPEQYF; DNA: TGTGCCAGCAGCCAAGAGGGTCCCGAGCAGTACTTC
V: TRBV4-2; size: NA; J: TRBJ1-1; D: NA; CDR3: CASSQGRTVNTEAFF; DNA: TGTGCCAGCAGCCAAGGGAGGACGGTGAACACTGAAGCTTTCTTT
V: TRBV6-2/TRBV6-3; size: few; J: TRBJ1-5; D: NA; CDR3: CASSSLGKDGNQPQHF; DNA: TGTGCCAGCAGTTCGCTAGGGAAAGATGGCAATCAGCCCCAGCATTTT
V: TRBV29-1; size: NA; J: TRBJ1-1; D: NA; CDR3: CSVVGRMNTEAFF; DNA: TGCAGCGTTGTGGGCAGAATGAACACTGAAGCTTTCTTT
V: TRBV7-9; size: NA; J: TRBJ1-2; D: NA; CDR3: CASSRIQGNYGYTF; DNA: TGTGCCAGCAGCCGAATACAGGGAAACTATGGCTACACCTTC
V: TRBV7-2; size: NA; J: TRBJ2-3; D: TRBD1; CDR3: CASSLAPGTGRDTQYF; DNA: TGTGCCAGCAGCTTAGCTCCGGGGACAGGGAGGGATACGCAGTATTTT
V: TRBV20-1; size: few; J: TRBJ1-1; D: NA; CDR3: CSAGGATAFF; DNA: TGCAGTGCTGGGGGGGCGACCGCTTTCTTT
V: TRBV6-5; size: many; J: TRBJ2-1; D: NA; CDR3: CAASSYYGGEYNEQFF; DNA: TGTGCCGCCAGCAGTTACTACGGGGGCGAGTACAATGAGCAGTTCTTC
V: TRBV6-2/TRBV6-3; size: few; J: TRBJ2-4; D: NA; CDR3: CASSQQPSKNIQYF; DNA: TGTGCCAGCAGTCAACAACCTTCCAAAAACATTCAGTACTTC
V: TRBV20-1; size: many; J: TRBJ2-1; D: NA; CDR3: CSATVPDLYNEQFF; DNA: TGCAGTGCTACTGTTCCAGACCTCTACAATGAGCAGTTCTTC
V: TRBV6-2/TRBV6-3; size: NA; J: TRBJ2-1; D: NA; CDR3: CASSYLRTGDEQFF; DNA: TGTGCCAGCAGTTACCTCAGGACCGGGGATGAGCAGTTCTTC
V: TRBV3-1; size: NA; J: TRBJ2-1; D: NA; CDR3: CASSQGSEGPFGEQFF; DNA: TGTGCCAGCAGCCAAGGCTCCGAGGGACCCTTCGGTGAGCAGTTCTTC
V: TRBV12-3/TRBV12-4; size: many; J: TRBJ1-3; D: NA; CDR3: CASSVRVESGNTIYF; DNA: TGTGCCAGCAGCGTACGTGTGGAATCTGGAAACACCATATATTTT
V: TRBV7-3; size: NA; J: TRBJ1-5; D: NA; CDR3: CASSSGVGQPQHF; DNA: TGTGCCAGCAGCTCAGGGGTAGGACAGCCCCAGCATTTT
V: TRBV5-6; size: many; J: TRBJ2-5; D: NA; CDR3: CASSRPSAETQYF; DNA: TGTGCCAGCAGCCGGCCTAGCGCAGAGACCCAGTACTTC
V: TRBV3-1; size: few; J: TRBJ1-1; D: NA; CDR3: CASSQLVLPASTEAFF; DNA: TGTGCCAGCAGCCAACTAGTACTCCCGGCCAGCACTGAAGCTTTCTTT
V: TRBV6-5; size: many; J: TRBJ1-5; D: TRBD1; CDR3: CASSYAGGAGQPQHF; DNA: TGTGCCAGCAGTTATGCAGGGGGCGCCGGTCAGCCCCAGCATTTT
V: TRBV4-2; size: few; J: TRBJ2-1; D: TRBD1; CDR3: CASSHFSLGTGGIDEQFF; DNA: TGTGCCAGCAGCCACTTCTCTCTCGGGACAGGGGGCATCGATGAGCAGTTCTTC
V: TRBV28; size: many; J: TRBJ2-3; D: NA; CDR3: CASSPSHRDTQYF; DNA: TGTGCCAGCAGCCCCTCCCACAGAGATACGCAGTATTTT
V: TRBV12-5; size: NA; J: TRBJ2-1; D: NA; CDR3: CASGYTSYNEQFF; DNA: TGTGCTAGTGGTTACACTAGCTACAATGAGCAGTTCTTC
V: TRBV7-2; size: many; J: TRBJ2-5; D: TRBD2; CDR3: CASSSELAGGKETQYF; DNA: TGTGCCAGCAGCTCAGAATTAGCGGGGGGAAAAGAGACCCAGTACTTC
V: TRBV6-6; size: many; J: TRBJ1-5; D: NA; CDR3: CASCRTRDNQPQHF; DNA: TGTGCCAGCTGTCGAACCCGGGACAATCAGCCCCAGCATTTT
V: TRBV7-9; size: few; J: TRBJ2-3; D: NA; CDR3: CASSFTGAASTDTQYF; DNA: TGTGCCAGCAGCTTTACGGGGGCAGCTAGCACAGATACGCAGTATTTT
V: TRBV29-1; size: many; J: TRBJ1-1; D: NA; CDR3: CSVAQLNTEAFF; DNA: TGCAGCGTTGCACAGTTGAACACTGAAGCTTTCTTT
V: TRBV6-5; size: NA; J: TRBJ1-1; D: NA; CDR3: CASSLRENEAFF; DNA: TGTGCCAGCAGCCTCAGGGAGAATGAAGCTTTCTTT
V: TRBV9; size: many; J: TRBJ2-2; D: NA; CDR3: CASSVGSSNTGELFF; DNA: TGTGCCAGCAGCGTAGGCTCATCGAACACCGGGGAGCTGTTTTTT
V: TRBV27; size: NA; J: TRBJ1-6; D: NA; CDR3: CASIPWGTALTGHNSPLHF; DNA: TGTGCCAGCATCCCTTGGGGTACGGCCCTAACTGGCCATAATTCACCCCTCCACTTT
V: TRBV5-4; size: NA; J: TRBJ2-5; D: NA; CDR3: CASSQSETQYF; DNA: TGTGCCAGCAGCCAGAGTGAGACCCAGTACTTC
V: TRBV10-3; size: NA; J: TRBJ2-3; D: TRBD2; CDR3: CATKGSTGLNFSDTQYF; DNA: TGTGCCACCAAAGGGTCTACGGGACTAAACTTTTCAGATACGCAGTATTTT
V: TRBV20-1; size: few; J: TRBJ2-7; D: TRBD1; CDR3: CSARDRDRSYEQYF; DNA: TGCAGTGCTAGAGATAGGGACAGATCCTACGAGCAGTACTTC
V: TRBV7-3; size: many; J: TRBJ1-1; D: NA; CDR3: CASSLNGYTEAFF; DNA: TGTGCCAGCAGCTTAAACGGATACACTGAAGCTTTCTTT
V: TRBV3-1; size: NA; J: TRBJ1-6; D: NA; CDR3: CASGGGRGNSPLHF; DNA: TGTGCCAGCGGAGGGGGAAGGGGAAATTCACCCCTCCACTTT
V: TRBV6-2/TRBV6-3; size: few; J: TRBJ1-4; D: NA; CDR3: CASREGLINEKLFF; DNA: TGTGCCAGCAGGGAAGGACTGATTAATGAAAAACTGTTTTTT
V: TRBV4-1; size: few; J: TRBJ1-1; D: NA; CDR3: CASSQAQGLNTEAFF; DNA: TGCGCCAGCAGCCAAGCGCAGGGGTTGAACACTGAAGCTTTCTTT
V: TRBV5-1; size: NA; J: TRBJ1-1; D: TRBD1; CDR3: CASSWTGTKNTEAFF; DNA: TGCGCCAGCAGCTGGACAGGGACGAAGAACACTGAAGCTTTCTTT
V: TRBV7-9; size: many; J: TRBJ2-5; D: TRBD1; CDR3: CASSPITGQGAEETQYF; DNA: TGTGCCAGCAGTCCTATTACGGGACAGGGGGCAGAAGAGACCCAGTACTTC
V: TRBV18; size: few; J: TRBJ2-5; D: NA; CDR3: CASSPDSYQETQYF; DNA: TGTGCCAGCTCACCGGACAGCTACCAAGAGACCCAGTACTTC
V: TRBV5-5; size: NA; J: TRBJ2-3; D: NA; CDR3: CASREIASTDTQYF; DNA: TGTGCCAGCAGGGAGATCGCTAGCACAGATACGCAGTATTTT